This entry lists 10 T cell receptor beta chains sequenced from one sample in a study of beta chain features in type 1 diabetes. Reverse transcribing all isolated RNA meant expressed TCRB transcripts were sequenced. Libraries were prepared by immunoSEQ multiplex PCR; TCRdb keeps only in-frame clonotypes and omits some of them. The sample carries more than 300,000 clones, roughly 16% recorded once. Sequenced sample: naive CD4+ T cells from blood. Source of these receptors: a woman under 30 in good health.

This clone was seen a handful of times. This rearrangement joins TRBV7-2 to TRBJ1-5; maybe TRBD1 (6 bases). CDR3 length equals 14 residues. Looked up from germline, CDR1 is SGHTA and CDR2 is FQGNSA. With 2 bases removed from V and 4 bases from J, the gap between germline ends came to 9 bases. This CDR3 reads CASSLMDSNQPQHF. The CDR3 DNA follows: TGTGCCAGCAGCTTAATGGACAGTAATCAGCCCCAGCATTTT.

This clone was counted only a few times. The chain links TRBV5-1 to TRBJ2-5, with D hard to call. The CDR3 consists of 14 residues. Trimming cost V 4 bases and J 5 bases, with 15 bases left between them. CDR1 and CDR2 from the germline V gene are SGHRS and YFSETQ. CDR3: CASSLDRGLETQYF. The CDR3 coding sequence is TGCGCCAGCAGCCTGGACCGAGGTTTGGAGACCCAGTACTTC.

This chain uses TRBV28 with TRBJ2-1, with 9 bases identical to TRBD2. Per germline, CDR1 MDHEN and CDR2 SYDVKM. The CDR3 length is 15 residues. The trim removed 4 bases at V and 2 bases at J, leaving 3 bases unmatched. CDR3 coding DNA: TGTGCCAGCAGTTCTAGCGGGGATGCCTACAATGAGCAGTTCTTC. Encoded protein: CASSSSGDAYNEQFF.

This clone was recorded a few times. V gene TRBV6-5 combines with J gene TRBJ2-2, with D possibly being TRBD1 (5 bases). CDR1 MNHEY and CDR2 SVGAGI come from the germline V gene. V was shortened by 2 bases and J by 8 bases, with 6 bases between the two germline ends. CDR3 length equals 12 residues. DNA of the CDR3: TGTGCCAGCAGTTACCCAGGGGGGGAGCTGTTTTTT. Translated, it gives CASSYPGGELFF.

The chain combines TRBV14 with TRBJ2-1; possibly TRBD2 for D (6 bases). This CDR3 has 17 residues. V dropped 4 bases and J dropped 5 bases, with 21 bases sitting between them. Germline CDR1 is SGHDN and CDR2 is FVKESK. CDR3 sequence (DNA): TGTGCCAGCAGCCCGCGGGACGGGCTAGCGCCAGACAATGAGCAGTTCTTC. As protein: CASSPRDGLAPDNEQFF.

There are a few counts of this clone. The chain couples TRBV20-1 to TRBJ2-3, with D uncertain. V lost 1 base, J lost 10 bases, and 9 bases lay in between. The CDR3 spans 11 residues. Germline CDR1 is DFQATT and CDR2 is SNEGSKA (reference sequence). CDR3 bases: TGCAGTGCTAGAGGCCCCCCGGCGCAGTATTTT. Protein product: CSARGPPAQYF.

This clone was seen only a few times. The V and J genes are TRBV29-1 and TRBJ2-1; 8 bases align to TRBD2. Trimming cost V 4 bases and J 8 bases; bases outside gene matches: 19. The germline V gene encodes CDR1 SQVTM and CDR2 ANQGSEA. CDR3 length: 17 amino acids. The CDR3 nucleotides read TGCAGCGTTGGAGGGGGGCACCCGACGGGAGGGGTTTATGAGCAGTTCTTC. Encoded protein: CSVGGGHPTGGVYEQFF.

V and J are TRBV7-2 and TRBJ2-5; 7 bases match TRBD2. The germline CDR1 and CDR2 sequences are SGHTA and FQGNSA. V was pared by 1 base and J by 4 bases, with 9 bases of the junction left unmatched. This CDR3 has 16 amino acids. The CDR3 bases are TGTGCCAGCAGCTTAGGGGGACTACCCGGGGGAGAGACCCAGTACTTC. As protein: CASSLGGLPGGETQYF. Filled out from reference TRBV7-2 and TRBJ2-5, the complete variable domain reads GAGVSQSPSNKVTEKGKDVELRCDPISGHTALYWYRQSLGQGLEFLIYFQGNSAPDKSGLPSDRFSAERTGGSVSTLTIQRTQQEDSAVYLCASSLGGLPGGETQYFGPGTRLLVL.

There are a few counts of this clone. The chain uses TRBV9 and TRBJ2-5, with 9 nucleotides matching TRBD2. The CDR3 has 16 amino acids. V lost 1 base to trimming and J lost 3 bases; unmatched junction nucleotides: 7. Per germline, CDR1 SGDLS and CDR2 YYNGEE. CDR3 nucleotides: TGTGCCAGCAGCGTAAATCCTAGCGGGATAGAAGAGACCCAGTACTTC. Translated: CASSVNPSGIEETQYF.

V usage is TRBV9 and J usage is TRBJ2-5, with TRBD2 matching over 10 bases. This CDR3 comprises 17 residues. The germline V gene encodes CDR1 SGDLS and CDR2 YYNGEE. V lost 0 bases, J lost 4 bases, and 9 bases stayed unmatched. The CDR3 region is CASSVGASGSVVETQYF. In nucleotides, the CDR3 is TGTGCCAGCAGCGTAGGGGCTAGCGGGAGCGTAGTAGAGACCCAGTACTTC. The full variable domain, completed using reference TRBV9 and TRBJ2-5, is DSGVTQTPKHLITATGQRVTLRCSPRSGDLSVYWYQQSLDQGLQFLIQYYNGEERAKGNILERFSAQQFPDLHSELNLSSLELGDSALYFCASSVGASGSVVETQYFGPGTRLLVL.